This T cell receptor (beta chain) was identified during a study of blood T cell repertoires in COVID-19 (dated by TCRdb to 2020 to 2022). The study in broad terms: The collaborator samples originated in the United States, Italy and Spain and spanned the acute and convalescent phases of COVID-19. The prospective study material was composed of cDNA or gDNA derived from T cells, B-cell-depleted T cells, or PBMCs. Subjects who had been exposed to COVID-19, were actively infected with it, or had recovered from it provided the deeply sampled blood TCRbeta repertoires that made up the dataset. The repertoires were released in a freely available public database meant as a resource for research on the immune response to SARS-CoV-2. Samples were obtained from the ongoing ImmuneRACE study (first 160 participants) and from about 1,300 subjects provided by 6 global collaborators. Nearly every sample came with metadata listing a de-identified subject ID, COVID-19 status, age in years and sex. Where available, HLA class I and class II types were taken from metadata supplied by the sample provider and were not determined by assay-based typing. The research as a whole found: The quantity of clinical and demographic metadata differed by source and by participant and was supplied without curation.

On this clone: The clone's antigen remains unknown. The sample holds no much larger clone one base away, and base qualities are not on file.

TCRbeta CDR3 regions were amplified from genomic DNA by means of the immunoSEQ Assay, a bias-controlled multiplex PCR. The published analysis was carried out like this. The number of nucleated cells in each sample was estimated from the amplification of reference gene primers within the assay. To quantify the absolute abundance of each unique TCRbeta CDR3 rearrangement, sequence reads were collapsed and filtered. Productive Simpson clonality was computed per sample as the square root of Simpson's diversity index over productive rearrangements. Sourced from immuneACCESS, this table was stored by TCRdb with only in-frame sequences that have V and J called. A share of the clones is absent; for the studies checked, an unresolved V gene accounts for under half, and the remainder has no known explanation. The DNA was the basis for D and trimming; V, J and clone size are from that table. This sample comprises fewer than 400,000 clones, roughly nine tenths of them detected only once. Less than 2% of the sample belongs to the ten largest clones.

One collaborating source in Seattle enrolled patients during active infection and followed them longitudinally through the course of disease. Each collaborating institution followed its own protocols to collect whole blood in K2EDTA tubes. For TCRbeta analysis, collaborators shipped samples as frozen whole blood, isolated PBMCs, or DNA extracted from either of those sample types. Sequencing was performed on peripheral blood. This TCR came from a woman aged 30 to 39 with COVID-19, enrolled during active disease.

The nucleotides read TGCGCCAGCAGTGAGCCGTCCTTCACCCTACATACGCAGTATTTT. Its translation is CASSEPSFTLHTQYF. This chain joins TRBV10-1 to TRBJ2-3, with the D gene uncertain. Including the terminal cysteine and phenylalanine, the CDR3 comprises 15 residues. Of the read, only the CDR3 DNA is kept; its 45 bases are in frame from base 1. Reading the germline V gene (reference sequence) gives CDR1 WNHNN and CDR2 SYGVQD. The V end loses 2 bases and the J end loses 7 bases, and a stretch of 16 bases separates them.